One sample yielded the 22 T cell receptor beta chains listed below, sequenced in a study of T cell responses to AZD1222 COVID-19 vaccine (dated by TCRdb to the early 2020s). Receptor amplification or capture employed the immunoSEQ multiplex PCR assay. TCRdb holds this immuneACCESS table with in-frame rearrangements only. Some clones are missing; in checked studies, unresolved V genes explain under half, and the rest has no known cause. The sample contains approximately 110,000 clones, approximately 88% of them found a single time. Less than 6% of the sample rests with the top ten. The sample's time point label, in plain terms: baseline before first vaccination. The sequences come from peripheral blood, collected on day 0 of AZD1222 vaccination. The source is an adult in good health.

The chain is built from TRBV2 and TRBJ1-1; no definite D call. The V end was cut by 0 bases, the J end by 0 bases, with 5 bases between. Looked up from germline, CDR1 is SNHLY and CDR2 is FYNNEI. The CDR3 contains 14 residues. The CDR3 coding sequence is TGTGCCAGCAGTGAAGCAGGGCTGAACACTGAAGCTTTCTTT. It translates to CASSEAGLNTEAFF. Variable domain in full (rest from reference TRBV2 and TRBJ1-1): EPEVTQTPSHQVTQMGQEVILRCVPISNHLYFYWYRQILGQKVEFLVSFYNNEISEKSEIFDDQFSVERPDGSNFTLKIRSTKLEDSAMYFCASSEAGLNTEAFFGQGTRLTVV.

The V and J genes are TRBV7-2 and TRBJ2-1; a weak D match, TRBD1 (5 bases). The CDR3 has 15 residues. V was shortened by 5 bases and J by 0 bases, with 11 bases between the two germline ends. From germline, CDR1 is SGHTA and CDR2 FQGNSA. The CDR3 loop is CASSRDRSSYNEQFF. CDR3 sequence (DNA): TGTGCCAGCAGCAGAGACAGAAGCTCCTACAATGAGCAGTTCTTC.

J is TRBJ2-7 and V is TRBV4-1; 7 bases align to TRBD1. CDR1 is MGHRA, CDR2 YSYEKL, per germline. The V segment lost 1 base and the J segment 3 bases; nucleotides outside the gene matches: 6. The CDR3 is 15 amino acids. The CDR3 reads CASSQVGQGDYEQYF. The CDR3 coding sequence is TGCGCCAGCAGCCAAGTAGGCCAGGGGGACTACGAGCAGTACTTC.

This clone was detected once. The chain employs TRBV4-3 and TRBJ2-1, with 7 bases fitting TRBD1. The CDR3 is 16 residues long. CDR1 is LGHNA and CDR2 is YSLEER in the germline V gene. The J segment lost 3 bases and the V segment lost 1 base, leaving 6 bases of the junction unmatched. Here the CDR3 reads CASSQAPGQFYNEQFF. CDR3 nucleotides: TGCGCCAGCAGCCAAGCACCGGGACAGTTCTACAATGAGCAGTTCTTC.

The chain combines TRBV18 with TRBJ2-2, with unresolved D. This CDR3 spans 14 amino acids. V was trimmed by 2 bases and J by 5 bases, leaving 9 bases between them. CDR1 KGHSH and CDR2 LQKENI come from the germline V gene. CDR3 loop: CASSPGSWTGELFF. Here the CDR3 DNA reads TGTGCCAGCTCACCAGGGTCGTGGACCGGGGAGCTGTTTTTT.

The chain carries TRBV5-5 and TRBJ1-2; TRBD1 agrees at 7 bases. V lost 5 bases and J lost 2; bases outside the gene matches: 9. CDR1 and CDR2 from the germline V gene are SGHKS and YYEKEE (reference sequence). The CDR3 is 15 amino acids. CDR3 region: CASRRTGTENYGYTF. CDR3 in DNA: TGTGCCAGCAGACGAACCGGGACAGAAAACTATGGCTACACCTTC.

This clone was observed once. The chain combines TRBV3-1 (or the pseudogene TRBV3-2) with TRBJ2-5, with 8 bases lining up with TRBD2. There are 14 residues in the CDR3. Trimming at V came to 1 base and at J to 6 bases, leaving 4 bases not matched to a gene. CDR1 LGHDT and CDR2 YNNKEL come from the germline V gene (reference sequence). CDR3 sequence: CASSQGIAGQTQYF. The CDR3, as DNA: TGTGCCAGCAGCCAAGGAATAGCGGGACAGACCCAGTACTTC.

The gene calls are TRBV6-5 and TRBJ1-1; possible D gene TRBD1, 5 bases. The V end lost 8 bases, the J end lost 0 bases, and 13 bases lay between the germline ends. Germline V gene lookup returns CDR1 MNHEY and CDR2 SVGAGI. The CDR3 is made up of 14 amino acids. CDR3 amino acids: CASEFSGMNTEAFF. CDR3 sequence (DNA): TGTGCCAGCGAGTTCTCAGGGATGAACACTGAAGCTTTCTTT.

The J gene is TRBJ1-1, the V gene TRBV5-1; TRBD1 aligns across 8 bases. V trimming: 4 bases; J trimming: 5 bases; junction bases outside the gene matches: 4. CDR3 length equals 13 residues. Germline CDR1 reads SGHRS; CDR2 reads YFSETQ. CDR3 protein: CASSAGGGTEAFF. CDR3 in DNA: TGCGCCAGCAGCGCAGGGGGCGGAACTGAAGCTTTCTTT.

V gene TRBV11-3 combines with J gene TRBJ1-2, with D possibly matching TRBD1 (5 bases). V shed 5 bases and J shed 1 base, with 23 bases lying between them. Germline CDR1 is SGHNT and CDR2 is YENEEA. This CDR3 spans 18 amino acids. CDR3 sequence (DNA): TGTGCCAGCAGCCGAAGGGACGGAGAGAAAGGAAGTAACTATGGCTACACCTTC. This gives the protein CASSRRDGEKGSNYGYTF.

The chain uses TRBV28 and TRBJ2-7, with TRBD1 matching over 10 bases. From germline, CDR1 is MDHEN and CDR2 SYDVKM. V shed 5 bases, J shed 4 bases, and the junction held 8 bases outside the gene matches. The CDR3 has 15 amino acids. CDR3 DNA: TGTGCCAGCAGTCACCGGGACAGGGGTGGATACGAGCAGTACTTC. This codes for CASSHRDRGGYEQYF.

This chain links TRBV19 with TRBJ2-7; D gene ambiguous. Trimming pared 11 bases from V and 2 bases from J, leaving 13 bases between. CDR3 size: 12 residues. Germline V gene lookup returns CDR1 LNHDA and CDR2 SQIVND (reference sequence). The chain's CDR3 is CAAAGLPYEQYF. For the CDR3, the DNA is TGTGCCGCTGCCGGGCTTCCCTACGAGCAGTACTTC. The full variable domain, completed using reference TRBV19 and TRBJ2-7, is DGGITQSPKYLFRKEGQNVTLSCEQNLNHDAMYWYRQDPGQGLRLIYYSQIVNDFQKGDIAEGYSVSREKKESFPLTVTSAQKNPTAFYLCAAAGLPYEQYFGPGTRLTVT.

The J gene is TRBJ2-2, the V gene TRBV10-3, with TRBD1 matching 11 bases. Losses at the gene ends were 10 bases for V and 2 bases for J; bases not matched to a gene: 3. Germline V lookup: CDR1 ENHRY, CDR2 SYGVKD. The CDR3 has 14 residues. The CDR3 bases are TGTGCCACTCGGACAGGGGGCAACACCGGGGAGCTGTTTTTT. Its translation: CATRTGGNTGELFF.

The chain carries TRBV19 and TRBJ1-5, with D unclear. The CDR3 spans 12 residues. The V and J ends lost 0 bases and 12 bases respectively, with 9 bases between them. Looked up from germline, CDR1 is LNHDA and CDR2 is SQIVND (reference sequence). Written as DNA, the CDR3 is TGTGCCAGTAGTATAGATTTGGGCAGCCAGCATTTT. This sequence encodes CASSIDLGSQHF.

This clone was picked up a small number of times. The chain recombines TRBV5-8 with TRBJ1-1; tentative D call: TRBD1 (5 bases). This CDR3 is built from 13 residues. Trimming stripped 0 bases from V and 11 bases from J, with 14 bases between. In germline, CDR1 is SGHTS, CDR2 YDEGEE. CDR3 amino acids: CASSLEGSGGAFF. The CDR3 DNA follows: TGTGCCAGCAGCTTGGAAGGGTCCGGGGGGGCTTTCTTT.

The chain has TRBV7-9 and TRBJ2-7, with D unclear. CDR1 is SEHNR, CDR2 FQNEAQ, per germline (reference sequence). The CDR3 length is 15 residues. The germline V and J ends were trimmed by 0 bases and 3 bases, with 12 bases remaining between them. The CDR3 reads CASSLAGLSGYEQYF. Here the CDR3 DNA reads TGTGCCAGCAGCTTAGCGGGATTGAGTGGCTACGAGCAGTACTTC.

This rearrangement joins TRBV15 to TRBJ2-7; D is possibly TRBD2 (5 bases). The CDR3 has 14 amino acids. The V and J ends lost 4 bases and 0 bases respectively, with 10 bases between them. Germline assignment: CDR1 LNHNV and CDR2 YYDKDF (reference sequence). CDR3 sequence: CATSTARDSYEQYF. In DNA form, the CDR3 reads TGTGCCACCAGCACCGCCCGGGACTCCTACGAGCAGTACTTC.

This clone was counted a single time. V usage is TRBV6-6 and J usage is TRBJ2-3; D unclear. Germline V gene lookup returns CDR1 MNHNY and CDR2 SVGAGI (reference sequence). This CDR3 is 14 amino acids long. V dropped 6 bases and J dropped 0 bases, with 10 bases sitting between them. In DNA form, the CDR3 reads TGTGCCAGCAGCCTCGCTACTAGCACAGATACGCAGTATTTT. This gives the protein CASSLATSTDTQYF.

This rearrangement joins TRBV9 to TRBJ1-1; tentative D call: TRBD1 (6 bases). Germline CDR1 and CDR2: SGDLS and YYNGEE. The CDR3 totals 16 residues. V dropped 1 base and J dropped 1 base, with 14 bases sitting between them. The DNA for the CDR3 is TGTGCCAGCAGCGTATCCCGGGGGCGAGAGAACACTGAAGCTTTCTTT. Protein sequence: CASSVSRGRENTEAFF.

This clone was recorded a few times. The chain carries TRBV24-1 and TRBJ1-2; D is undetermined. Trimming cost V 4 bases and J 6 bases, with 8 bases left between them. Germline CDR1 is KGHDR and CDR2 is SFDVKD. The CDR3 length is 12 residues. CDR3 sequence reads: CATSDPMNGYTF. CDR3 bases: TGTGCCACCAGTGACCCAATGAATGGCTACACCTTC.

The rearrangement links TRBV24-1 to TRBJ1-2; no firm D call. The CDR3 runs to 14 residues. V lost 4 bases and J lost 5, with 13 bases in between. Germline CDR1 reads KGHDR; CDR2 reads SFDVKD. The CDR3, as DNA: TGTGCCACCAGTGAGGCCCGGGTCCCTTATGGCTACACCTTC. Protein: CATSEARVPYGYTF.

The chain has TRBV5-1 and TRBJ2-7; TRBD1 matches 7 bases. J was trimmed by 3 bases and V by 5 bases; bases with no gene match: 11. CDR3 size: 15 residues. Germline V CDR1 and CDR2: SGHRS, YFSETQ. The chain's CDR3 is CASRGNTGAVYEQYF. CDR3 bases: TGCGCCAGCAGGGGTAACACAGGGGCGGTCTACGAGCAGTACTTC.